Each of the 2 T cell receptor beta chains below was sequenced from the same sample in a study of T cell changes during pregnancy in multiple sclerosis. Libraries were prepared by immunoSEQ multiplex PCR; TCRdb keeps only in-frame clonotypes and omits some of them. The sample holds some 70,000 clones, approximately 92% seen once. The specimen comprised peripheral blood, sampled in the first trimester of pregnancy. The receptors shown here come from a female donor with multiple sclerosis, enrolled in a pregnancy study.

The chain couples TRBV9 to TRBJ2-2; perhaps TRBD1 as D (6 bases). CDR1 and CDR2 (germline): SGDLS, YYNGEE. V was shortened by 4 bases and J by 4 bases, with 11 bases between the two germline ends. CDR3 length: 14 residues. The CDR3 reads CASSTGTRTGELFF. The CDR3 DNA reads TGTGCCAGCAGCACCGGGACACGCACCGGGGAGCTGTTTTTT.

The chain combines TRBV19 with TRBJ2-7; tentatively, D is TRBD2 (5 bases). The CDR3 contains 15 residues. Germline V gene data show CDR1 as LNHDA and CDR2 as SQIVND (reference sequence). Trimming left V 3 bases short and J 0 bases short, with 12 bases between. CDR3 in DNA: TGTGCCAGTAGTATCATCGGTGGGAGCTCCTACGAGCAGTACTTC. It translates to CASSIIGGSSYEQYF.